A selection of T cell receptor beta chains follows, all from one sample in a study of CD8+ T cells in alopecia areata. Here immunoSEQ multiplex PCR was the method, and the copy in TCRdb shows in-frame clones only, minus some. Of about 190,000 clones listed, 59% are singletons. This material consisted of CD4+ T cells sorted from blood, taken at week 0. Receptors originate from a human donor with alopecia areata. Both conserved end residues are part of each CDR3. Fields, in order: D gene, V gene, clone size, J gene, CDR3 DNA, CDR3 protein. D genes are given only for firm matches. Rows give clone size only sometimes, using once, few, many, or a class for an expanded clone.

d_call: TRBD1; v_call: TRBV7-9; clone_size: .; j_call: TRBJ1-5; cdr3_nt: TGTGCCAGCAGCTCGCTACAGGGGAATCAGCCCCAGCATTTT; cdr3_aa: CASSSLQGNQPQHF
d_call: .; v_call: TRBV30; clone_size: .; j_call: TRBJ2-1; cdr3_nt: TGTGCCTGGAGTAACTACCTAAACTTACTATACAATGAGCAGTTCTTC; cdr3_aa: CAWSNYLNLLYNEQFF
d_call: .; v_call: TRBV6-6; clone_size: few; j_call: TRBJ1-6; cdr3_nt: TGTGCCAGCAGTTACTCGCCAGGGGACGGATCACCCCTCCACTTT; cdr3_aa: CASSYSPGDGSPLHF
d_call: .; v_call: TRBV7-2; clone_size: .; j_call: TRBJ2-5; cdr3_nt: TGTGCCAGCAGGCCCGGGGCCTTCCAAGAGACCCAGTACTTC; cdr3_aa: CASRPGAFQETQYF
d_call: TRBD1; v_call: TRBV30; clone_size: .; j_call: TRBJ2-7; cdr3_nt: TGTGCCTGGAGTCGTGGACAGGCGTCCTACGAGCAGTACTTC; cdr3_aa: CAWSRGQASYEQYF
d_call: .; v_call: TRBV19; clone_size: few; j_call: TRBJ1-5; cdr3_nt: TGTGCCAGTAGTATAGGAAGGATTAATAGCAATCAGCCCCAGCATTTT; cdr3_aa: CASSIGRINSNQPQHF
d_call: .; v_call: TRBV6-5; clone_size: few; j_call: TRBJ1-5; cdr3_nt: TGTGCCAGCAGGACCGGACTTGCCCGGCCCCAGCATTTT; cdr3_aa: CASRTGLARPQHF
d_call: .; v_call: TRBV7-3; clone_size: .; j_call: TRBJ1-2; cdr3_nt: TGTGCCAGCAGCTCCGGGGGCTCGCATGGCTACACCTTC; cdr3_aa: CASSSGGSHGYTF
d_call: .; v_call: TRBV28; clone_size: .; j_call: TRBJ1-2; cdr3_nt: TGTGCCAGCAGTTGGGCCGTAAGGGGCTATGGCTACACCTTC; cdr3_aa: CASSWAVRGYGYTF
d_call: TRBD1; v_call: TRBV5-1; clone_size: few; j_call: TRBJ2-6; cdr3_nt: TGCGCCAGCAGCTTGGACAGGGGGCGGGCGTCGTCTGGGGCCAACGTCCTGACTTTC; cdr3_aa: CASSLDRGRASSGANVLTF
d_call: .; v_call: TRBV2; clone_size: few; j_call: TRBJ1-6; cdr3_nt: TGTGCCAGCAGTGAGGCGTTTTCACCCCTCCACTTT; cdr3_aa: CASSEAFSPLHF
d_call: .; v_call: TRBV6-5; clone_size: .; j_call: TRBJ2-3; cdr3_nt: TGTGCCAGCAGTCAAGGGACCCAGCAGTATTTT; cdr3_aa: CASSQGTQQYF
d_call: TRBD2; v_call: TRBV19; clone_size: .; j_call: TRBJ2-1; cdr3_nt: TGTGCCAGTAGTATGGGGGGGAACTCCTACAATGAGCAGTTCTTC; cdr3_aa: CASSMGGNSYNEQFF
d_call: TRBD1; v_call: TRBV7-2; clone_size: .; j_call: TRBJ1-1; cdr3_nt: TGTGCCAGCAGCCCTAGGACAGGGCAGGAAGCTTTCTTT; cdr3_aa: CASSPRTGQEAFF
d_call: .; v_call: TRBV20-1; clone_size: few; j_call: TRBJ2-7; cdr3_nt: TGCAGTGCTAGAGGGGGATACGAGCAGTACTTC; cdr3_aa: CSARGGYEQYF
d_call: TRBD1; v_call: TRBV14; clone_size: .; j_call: TRBJ2-3; cdr3_nt: TGTGCCAGCAGCCAAGAAATTCAGGGGGCCACAGATACGCAGTATTTT; cdr3_aa: CASSQEIQGATDTQYF
d_call: TRBD1; v_call: TRBV27; clone_size: .; j_call: TRBJ1-1; cdr3_nt: TGTGCCAGCAGCCGGGACAGGGAGGGGACTGAAGCTTTCTTT; cdr3_aa: CASSRDREGTEAFF
d_call: TRBD2; v_call: TRBV30; clone_size: .; j_call: TRBJ2-5; cdr3_nt: TGTGCCTGGACAAAAGCGGGGGGCGGTGAGACCCAGTACTTC; cdr3_aa: CAWTKAGGGETQYF
d_call: .; v_call: TRBV9; clone_size: many; j_call: TRBJ2-1; cdr3_nt: TGTGCCAGCAGCGCGGGGGGCAATTACAATGAGCAGTTCTTC; cdr3_aa: CASSAGGNYNEQFF
d_call: .; v_call: TRBV14; clone_size: .; j_call: TRBJ2-7; cdr3_nt: TGTGCCAGCAGCCAAATATTTCGTGACGAGCAGTACTTC; cdr3_aa: CASSQIFRDEQYF
d_call: .; v_call: TRBV30; clone_size: .; j_call: TRBJ2-1; cdr3_nt: TGTGCCTGGAGTGTACGGGGGAATGAGCAGTTCTTC; cdr3_aa: CAWSVRGNEQFF
d_call: TRBD2; v_call: TRBV18; clone_size: .; j_call: TRBJ2-2; cdr3_nt: TGTGCCAGCTCACGGGGACTAGCGGACACCGGGGAGCTGTTTTTT; cdr3_aa: CASSRGLADTGELFF
d_call: .; v_call: TRBV29-1; clone_size: .; j_call: TRBJ2-7; cdr3_nt: TGCAGCGTTGACCTAGGGCCACCGACTTACGAGCAGTACTTC; cdr3_aa: CSVDLGPPTYEQYF
d_call: TRBD1; v_call: TRBV29-1; clone_size: .; j_call: TRBJ1-2; cdr3_nt: TGCAGCGTCACCGGACAGGCCTATGGCTACACCTTC; cdr3_aa: CSVTGQAYGYTF
d_call: .; v_call: TRBV7-2; clone_size: once; j_call: TRBJ1-5; cdr3_nt: TGTGCCAGCAGCTTAGTGGGTCGAAATCAGCCCCAGCATTTT; cdr3_aa: CASSLVGRNQPQHF
d_call: .; v_call: TRBV27; clone_size: .; j_call: TRBJ1-2; cdr3_nt: TGTGCCAGCAGTCGCATCCGGGGAGAGAGCGGCTACACCTTC; cdr3_aa: CASSRIRGESGYTF
d_call: .; v_call: TRBV7-9; clone_size: .; j_call: TRBJ2-5; cdr3_nt: TGTGCCAGCAGCTTCGGGGGCACGGATCAAGAGACCCAGTACTTC; cdr3_aa: CASSFGGTDQETQYF
d_call: .; v_call: TRBV30; clone_size: .; j_call: TRBJ2-1; cdr3_nt: TGTGCCTGGAGTACCCGGGGTTCCTACAATGAGCAGTTCTTC; cdr3_aa: CAWSTRGSYNEQFF